The 14 T cell receptor beta chains below all came from one sample that was sequenced in a study of blood T cell repertoires in COVID-19 (dated by TCRdb to 2018 to 2020). Preparation of the library involved the immunoSEQ multiplex PCR assay. TCRdb took this table from immuneACCESS and kept in-frame rearrangements with V and J called. Such tables lack part of the clones; where checked against another copy, unresolved V genes explain under half of the gap, and the rest is unexplained. The sample table holds about 220,000 clones, of which 75% to 85% were seen once. 2.4% of the sample rests with the top ten. Sequencing input: peripheral blood. These receptors came from a woman in her seventies with COVID-19, enrolled during active disease.

This clone was observed a few times. This chain joins TRBV4-3 and TRBJ1-2, with TRBD1 matching 11 bases. The CDR3 is 17 amino acids. CDR1 and CDR2 from the germline V gene are LGHNA and YSLEER. J lost 4 bases, V lost 0 bases, and 7 bases had no gene match. The CDR3 sequence is CASSQEMGQGGGYGYTF. In DNA form, the CDR3 reads TGCGCCAGCAGCCAAGAAATGGGACAGGGGGGTGGCTATGGCTACACCTTC.

This chain links TRBV4-1 with TRBJ2-2; unclear D gene. The CDR3 is 13 residues long. Germline CDR1 MGHRA, CDR2 YSYEKL. The V gene lost 0 bases and the J gene lost 7 bases, with 6 bases spanning the gap. The CDR3 DNA reads as TGCGCCAGCAGCCAAGATCGGGTCGGGGAGCTGTTTTTT. Its translation is CASSQDRVGELFF.

Only a few counts were recorded for this clone. The V gene is TRBV5-1, the J gene TRBJ1-1; D not certain. CDR3 length: 14 residues. CDR1 is SGHRS and CDR2 is YFSETQ in the germline V gene. Trimming took 4 bases from V and 4 from J, leaving 14 bases between them. CDR3 DNA sequence: TGCGCCAGCAGCCAGCCGGGGAAGGGCACTGAAGCTTTCTTT. This sequence encodes CASSQPGKGTEAFF.

The chain joins TRBV5-4 to TRBJ2-5, with TRBD1 matching 9 bases. CDR1 and CDR2 (germline): SGHNT, YYREEE (reference sequence). CDR3 size: 16 residues. The trim removed 4 bases at V and 5 bases at J, leaving 12 bases unmatched. CDR3 nucleotides: TGTGCCAGCAGCCCCGGGGCGGGACAGGGCCGTGAGACCCAGTACTTC. It codes for CASSPGAGQGRETQYF.

In this sample, this clone turned up once. The chain joins TRBV7-2 to TRBJ2-1, with D maybe TRBD2 (6 bases). The CDR3 is made up of 16 amino acids. Trimming left V 0 bases short and J 4 bases short, with 13 bases between. Germline assignment: CDR1 SGHTA and CDR2 FQGNSA. The chain's CDR3 is CASSLAPLARYNEQFF. DNA of the CDR3: TGTGCCAGCAGCTTAGCCCCACTAGCCCGATACAATGAGCAGTTCTTC.

This CDR3 reads CASSPLQGTGNTIYF. The CDR3 coding sequence is TGTGCCAGCAGCCCTCTTCAGGGAACTGGAAACACCATATATTTT. The chain links TRBV5-6 to TRBJ1-3; TRBD1 might be the D (5 bases). Germline-derived CDR1 and CDR2 are SGHDT and YYEEEE. Trimming took off 4 bases at V and 2 bases at J, with 13 bases between the two ends. The CDR3 is made up of 15 amino acids.

V usage is TRBV21-1 and J usage is TRBJ1-1. TRBV21-1 is flagged as a pseudogene. The CDR3 runs to 17 residues. In nucleotides, the CDR3 is TGTGCCAGCAGCAAAGCACGGAGGCGGGGGCAAGGAACTGAAGCTTTCTTT. Its translation is CASSKARRRGQGTEAFF.

The chain couples TRBV6-1 to TRBJ2-7; D possibly corresponds to TRBD1 (5 bases). This CDR3 region has 14 residues. The germline gives CDR1 MNHNS, CDR2 SASEGT. V was pared by 2 bases and J by 0 bases, with 8 bases between. The CDR3 DNA sequence: TGTGCCAGCAGTGAACAGGGCCTCTCCTACGAGCAGTACTTC. This sequence encodes CASSEQGLSYEQYF.

This sequence joins TRBV19 and TRBJ1-1; 8 nucleotides line up with TRBD1. Germline lookup yields CDR1 LNHDA and CDR2 SQIVND (reference sequence). The CDR3 runs to 16 residues. Unmatched junction bases numbered 11, after V lost 4 bases and J lost 4 bases. CDR3 bases: TGTGCCAGTAGTAAACAGGCCCTGACAGGGGTCACTGAAGCTTTCTTT. This gives the protein CASSKQALTGVTEAFF.

DNA for the CDR3: TGTGCCAGCAGCCAAGATATCGCAGGGTCGACTGAAGCTTTCTTT. Amino acid sequence: CASSQDIAGSTEAFF. The genes are TRBV14 and TRBJ1-1, with D perhaps TRBD1 (5 bases). CDR3 length: 15 amino acids. Germline-derived CDR1 and CDR2 are SGHDN and FVKESK. V lost 0 bases to trimming and J lost 5 bases, with 13 bases between them.

The V call is TRBV29-1, the J call TRBJ1-2, with 12 bases lining up with TRBD1. The CDR3 sequence is 14 residues long. Trimming took 3 bases from V and 8 from J; bases not matched to a gene: 7. Germline assignment: CDR1 SQVTM and CDR2 ANQGSEA. For the CDR3, the DNA is TGCAGCGTTGAGACGGGACAGGGGGCGAGGGGCTACACCTTC. It translates to CSVETGQGARGYTF.

This chain connects TRBV5-1 to TRBJ2-7, with TRBD2 identical over 11 bases. Germline CDR1 SGHRS, CDR2 YFSETQ. V lost 4 bases, J lost 7 bases, and 10 bases stayed unmatched. The CDR3 has 15 residues. The CDR3 loop reads CASSPGLAVLGEQYF. The CDR3 nucleotides are TGCGCCAGCAGCCCGGGACTAGCGGTATTAGGGGAGCAGTACTTC.

The V and J genes are TRBV19 and TRBJ2-3, with a tentative D call TRBD1 (6 bases). V lost 7 bases and J lost 3, with 8 bases in between. The CDR3 is made up of 12 amino acids. The germline V gene has CDR1 LNHDA and CDR2 SQIVND (reference sequence). The CDR3 spells CASTQGTDTQYF. For the CDR3, the DNA is TGTGCCAGTACCCAGGGGACAGATACGCAGTATTTT.

This clone was counted many times. The chain is built from TRBV9 and TRBJ2-3, with D possibly matching TRBD2 (5 bases). This CDR3 contains 16 residues. Per germline, CDR1 SGDLS and CDR2 YYNGEE. V shed 0 bases and J shed 2 bases, with 13 bases lying between them. The CDR3 sequence is CASSVAGGGYTDTQYF. The CDR3 region has the DNA TGTGCCAGCAGCGTAGCAGGAGGAGGATACACAGATACGCAGTATTTT. Based on the CDR3 plus reference TRBV9 and TRBJ2-3, the full variable domain is DSGVTQTPKHLITATGQRVTLRCSPRSGDLSVYWYQQSLDQGLQFLIQYYNGEERAKGNILERFSAQQFPDLHSELNLSSLELGDSALYFCASSVAGGGYTDTQYFGPGTRLTVL.